Below, 26 T cell receptor beta chains from the same sample are listed, as sequenced in a study of blood T cell repertoires in COVID-19. Clones were sequenced by immunoSEQ multiplex PCR, and TCRdb holds only the in-frame ones, with some missing. This table holds around 88,000 clones, 85% to 95% found once. The sample comprised peripheral blood. Source of these receptors: a man aged 60-69 years with acute or convalescent COVID-19.

The rearrangement uses TRBV19 and TRBJ1-2; 8 bases match TRBD1. CDR3 length: 14 amino acids. Looked up from germline, CDR1 is LNHDA and CDR2 is SQIVND (reference sequence). After removal of 3 bases from V and 4 bases from J, the junction contained 4 bases not matched to a gene. The DNA for the CDR3 is TGTGCCAGTAGTATTACCGGGACAGGCTATGGCTACACCTTC. This codes for CASSITGTGYGYTF. Full variable domain (remainder filled in from reference TRBV19 and TRBJ1-2): DGGITQSPKYLFRKEGQNVTLSCEQNLNHDAMYWYRQDPGQGLRLIYYSQIVNDFQKGDIAEGYSVSREKKESFPLTVTSAQKNPTAFYLCASSITGTGYGYTFGSGTRLTVV.

This rearrangement joins TRBV29-1 to TRBJ1-2; TRBD1 might be the D (5 bases). Germline lookup yields CDR1 SQVTM and CDR2 ANQGSEA. V lost 3 bases to trimming and J lost 13 bases, with 12 bases between them. The CDR3 has 10 residues. CDR3 coding DNA: TGCAGCGTTGACGGCGGGGGTGGCACCTTC. This encodes CSVDGGGGTF. The full variable domain, in which reference TRBV29-1 and TRBJ1-2 provide the parts outside the CDR3, is SAVISQKPSRDICQRGTSLTIQCQVDSQVTMMFWYRQQPGQSLTLIATANQGSEATYESGFVIDKFPISRPNLTFSTLTVSNMSPEDSSIYLCSVDGGGGTFGSGTRLTVV.

The chain combines TRBV30 with TRBJ1-1; D unresolved. The CDR3 is made up of 13 amino acids. Trimming removed 2 bases at V and 3 bases at J, with 10 bases between. The germline CDR1 and CDR2 sequences are GTSNPN and SVGIG (reference sequence). In DNA form, the CDR3 reads TGTGCCTGGAGTCAAAGCGGGGACACTGAAGCTTTCTTT. It is translated as CAWSQSGDTEAFF.

This clone was seen just once. V is TRBV3-1 (or the pseudogene TRBV3-2) and J is TRBJ1-1; D might be TRBD1 (6 bases). Trimming cost V 0 bases and J 4 bases, with 18 bases left between them. Germline V gives CDR1 LGHDT, CDR2 YNNKEL (reference sequence). This CDR3 region has 17 residues. This chain's CDR3 is CASSQDPGHHRRTEAFF. The CDR3, as DNA: TGTGCCAGCAGCCAAGACCCGGGACACCACCGTCGCACTGAAGCTTTCTTT.

V usage is TRBV5-1 and J usage is TRBJ1-5; tentative D call: TRBD1 (6 bases). V was cut by 4 bases and J by 4 bases, with 9 bases left in between. CDR3 length equals 13 residues. Germline CDR1 and CDR2: SGHRS and YFSETQ. The CDR3 is CASSQGQNQPQHF. In nucleotides, the CDR3 is TGCGCCAGCAGCCAGGGACAAAATCAGCCCCAGCATTTT.

V usage is TRBV5-4 and J usage is TRBJ1-4; TRBD1 might be the D (5 bases). CDR3 length equals 15 residues. The V end was cut by 0 bases, the J end by 5 bases, with 11 bases between. Germline V gene data show CDR1 as SGHNT and CDR2 as YYREEE (reference sequence). The CDR3 loop reads CASSLGGRRNEKLFF. The CDR3 region has the DNA TGTGCCAGCAGCTTGGGGGGCAGGCGAAATGAAAAACTGTTTTTT.

This clone was detected once. The rearrangement uses TRBV7-3 and TRBJ2-5, with D perhaps TRBD1 (5 bases). Germline V lookup: CDR1 SGHTA, CDR2 FQGTGA. This CDR3 region has 15 residues. Between the trimmed V and J ends, which lost 1 base and 2 bases, there was a span of 11 bases. The CDR3 sequence: CASSLMSGAQETQYF. Written as DNA, the CDR3 is TGTGCCAGCAGCTTAATGTCTGGGGCTCAAGAGACCCAGTACTTC.

The CDR3 sequence is CASRDSNNSPLHF. The CDR3 nucleotides read TGTGCCAGCAGGGACAGTAATAATTCACCCCTCCACTTT. The genes are TRBV6-5 and TRBJ1-6; possibly TRBD1 for D (6 bases). Germline V gene lookup returns CDR1 MNHEY and CDR2 SVGAGI. The V end lost 6 bases, the J end lost 5 bases, and 8 bases lay between the germline ends. This CDR3 comprises 13 residues.

The chain combines TRBV5-1 with TRBJ2-7; 8 bases agree with TRBD2. The V gene's germline CDR1 is SGHRS and CDR2 YFSETQ. This CDR3 comprises 15 residues. After removal of 4 bases from V and 4 bases from J, the junction contained 10 bases not matched to a gene. The CDR3 here is CASSPLAGGVYEQYF. CDR3 sequence (DNA): TGCGCCAGCAGCCCCCTGGCGGGAGGTGTGTACGAGCAGTACTTC.

In its sample, this clone was seen once. The rearrangement uses TRBV4-3 and TRBJ2-7, with D perhaps TRBD1 (5 bases). Trimming pared 1 base from V and 6 bases from J, leaving 10 bases between. The germline V gene encodes CDR1 LGHNA and CDR2 YSLEER. This CDR3 has 13 amino acids. CDR3 nucleotide sequence: TGCGCCAGCAGCCAAGGCAGGGAAGGCGAGCAGTACTTC. Translating gives CASSQGREGEQYF.

This sequence joins TRBV29-1 and TRBJ2-1; D is unresolved. The CDR3 runs to 15 residues. V was trimmed by 5 bases and J by 3 bases, leaving 17 bases between them. Germline V gene sequence: CDR1 SQVTM, CDR2 ANQGSEA. CDR3 amino acids: CSVSSGLRRYNEQFF. CDR3 in DNA: TGCAGCGTTAGCTCCGGGTTACGGCGCTACAATGAGCAGTTCTTC.

The chain links TRBV5-6 to TRBJ1-5; D is possibly TRBD1 (5 bases). The germline V gene has CDR1 SGHDT and CDR2 YYEEEE. V gave up 4 bases and J gave up 3 bases, with 14 bases separating them. The CDR3 loop spans 15 amino acids. CDR3 in amino acids: CASSGSRANNQPQHF. The CDR3 nucleotides are TGTGCCAGCAGCGGTTCCAGGGCTAACAATCAGCCCCAGCATTTT. Full variable domain (outside the CDR3, taken from reference TRBV5-6 and TRBJ1-5): DAGVTQSPTHLIKTRGQQVTLRCSPKSGHDTVSWYQQALGQGPQFIFQYYEEEERQRGNFPDRFSGHQFPNYSSELNVNALLLGDSALYLCASSGSRANNQPQHFGDGTRLSIL.

The V and J genes are TRBV9 and TRBJ2-1; 11 bases agree with TRBD2. This CDR3 has 17 amino acids. V gave up 4 bases and J gave up 0 bases; unmatched junction bases: 6. Germline CDR1 and CDR2: SGDLS and YYNGEE. The CDR3 region is CASSPGLAVFSYNEQFF. As DNA, the CDR3 is TGTGCCAGCAGCCCGGGACTAGCGGTCTTCTCCTACAATGAGCAGTTCTTC.

The genes are TRBV28 and TRBJ2-5; 7 bases are a match to TRBD1. Germline V gene lookup returns CDR1 MDHEN and CDR2 SYDVKM. This CDR3 region has 15 residues. V lost 8 bases to trimming and J lost 1 base; unmatched junction nucleotides: 10. The CDR3 loop reads CASRAGGTIQETQYF. Here the CDR3 DNA reads TGTGCCAGCCGAGCAGGGGGAACGATCCAAGAGACCCAGTACTTC. The full variable domain, with the rest looked up from reference TRBV28 and TRBJ2-5, is DVKVTQSSRYLVKRTGEKVFLECVQDMDHENMFWYRQDPGLGLRLIYFSYDVKMKEKGDIPEGYSVSREKKERFSLILESASTNQTSMYLCASRAGGTIQETQYFGPGTRLLVL.

CDR3 protein: CASSLRDSQPGEQYF. The CDR3, as DNA: TGTGCCAGCAGCCTACGGGACTCCCAACCGGGCGAGCAGTACTTC. V is TRBV3-1 (or the pseudogene TRBV3-2) and J is TRBJ2-7; weak D call: TRBD2 (6 bases). Trimming cost V 4 bases and J 6 bases, with 19 bases left between them. This CDR3 has 15 amino acids. Germline CDR1 and CDR2: LGHDT and YNNKEL (reference sequence).

This clone was counted only a few times. The rearrangement uses TRBV7-9 and TRBJ2-5; 11 bases map to TRBD2. The length of the CDR3 is 17 residues. The germline gives CDR1 SEHNR, CDR2 FQNEAQ (reference sequence). The J segment lost 1 base and the V segment lost 0 bases, leaving 4 bases of the junction unmatched. The CDR3 DNA follows: TGTGCCAGCAGCTTAGCGAGTAGCGGGAGGGGCCAAGAGACCCAGTACTTC. Its protein is CASSLASSGRGQETQYF.

The CDR3 bases are TGTGCCAGCAGCTTTACGACAACATCTGGAAACACCATATATTTT. It encodes CASSFTTTSGNTIYF. V and J are TRBV11-2 and TRBJ1-3; D unclear. The CDR3 is made up of 15 amino acids. V lost 3 bases, J lost 1 base, and 10 bases lay in between. Germline CDR1 is SGHAT and CDR2 is FQNNGV. Full variable domain (outside the CDR3, taken from reference TRBV11-2 and TRBJ1-3): EAGVAQSPRYKIIEKRQSVAFWCNPISGHATLYWYQQILGQGPKLLIQFQNNGVVDDSQLPKDRFSAERLKGVDSTLKIQPAKLEDSAVYLCASSFTTTSGNTIYFGEGSWLTVV.

In regard to this clone: Other DNA sequences in the same sample also yield this CDR3. The J gene is TRBJ2-1, the V gene TRBV4-3; 11 positions agree with TRBD2. The CDR3 has 15 residues. The V gene end was trimmed by 1 base and the J gene end by 4 bases; junction bases not matched to a gene: 0. The germline V gene encodes CDR1 LGHNA and CDR2 YSLEER. The CDR3 coding sequence is TGCGCCAGCAGCCAAGGGACTAGCGGGTACAATGAGCAGTTCTTC. It is translated as CASSQGTSGYNEQFF.

The rearrangement uses TRBV6-1 and TRBJ2-1; 9 bases are shared with TRBD1. The V gene end was trimmed by 4 bases and the J gene end by 2 bases; junction bases not matched to a gene: 6. This CDR3 is built from 16 residues. Germline values: CDR1 MNHNS, CDR2 SASEGT. CDR3 sequence reads: CASSARQGVPYNEQFF. CDR3 coding DNA: TGTGCCAGCAGTGCCAGACAGGGGGTCCCCTACAATGAGCAGTTCTTC.

The J gene is TRBJ2-7, the V gene TRBV7-6, with D unresolved. Germline lookup yields CDR1 SGHVS and CDR2 FNYEAQ. V lost 5 bases to trimming and J lost 3 bases, with 11 bases between them. The CDR3 is 13 residues long. The CDR3 loop is CASSPREGYEQYF. CDR3 nucleotide sequence: TGTGCCAGCAGCCCTAGAGAAGGCTACGAGCAGTACTTC.

The rearrangement links TRBV11-3 to TRBJ2-5, with TRBD2 as a possible D gene (6 bases). Germline-derived CDR1 and CDR2 are SGHNT and YENEEA. V was shortened by 3 bases and J by 2 bases, with 7 bases between the two germline ends. The CDR3 extends over 13 amino acids. CDR3 region: CASSLGRQETQYF. The CDR3 DNA is TGTGCCAGCAGCTTGGGGAGGCAAGAGACCCAGTACTTC.

This clone came up a few times. The chain has TRBV2 and TRBJ1-2; TRBD1 is a possible D gene (5 bases). V lost 2 bases and J 6 bases, leaving 10 bases between the germline ends. The CDR3 sequence is 13 residues long. The V gene's germline CDR1 is SNHLY and CDR2 FYNNEI. CDR3 nucleotides: TGTGCCAGCAGTGAACTCAGGGAGGATGGCTACACCTTC. Its protein is CASSELREDGYTF.

The genes are TRBV7-2 and TRBJ2-1; perhaps TRBD2 as D (6 bases). This CDR3 comprises 14 residues. The germline V and J ends were trimmed by 1 base and 6 bases, with 10 bases remaining between them. The germline CDR1 and CDR2 sequences are SGHTA and FQGNSA. The CDR3 region is CASSLVSGTNEQFF. The DNA for the CDR3 is TGTGCCAGCAGCTTAGTTAGCGGAACCAATGAGCAGTTCTTC.

Here the CDR3 reads CASSQRTSGYNEQFF. Written as DNA, the CDR3 is TGTGCCAGCAGCCAAAGGACTAGCGGCTACAATGAGCAGTTCTTC. The V and J genes are TRBV7-2 and TRBJ2-1; 10 bases fit TRBD2. Germline trimming cut 5 bases from V and 3 bases from J; bases unmatched to any gene: 4. The CDR3 spans 15 residues. Germline CDR1 SGHTA, CDR2 FQGNSA. Filled out from reference TRBV7-2 and TRBJ2-1, the complete variable domain reads GAGVSQSPSNKVTEKGKDVELRCDPISGHTALYWYRQSLGQGLEFLIYFQGNSAPDKSGLPSDRFSAERTGGSVSTLTIQRTQQEDSAVYLCASSQRTSGYNEQFFGPGTRLTVL.

The V gene is TRBV19, the J gene TRBJ2-1, with 10 bases matching TRBD2. The CDR3 spans 16 residues. V shed 5 bases and J 7 bases; nucleotides not matched to a gene: 11. Germline V gene data show CDR1 as LNHDA and CDR2 as SQIVND (reference sequence). CDR3 protein: CASSRASGSSRNEQFF. The CDR3 coding sequence is TGTGCCAGTAGTCGGGCTAGCGGGAGTAGTAGAAATGAGCAGTTCTTC.

V is TRBV29-1 and J is TRBJ1-2, with D unclear. Germline V gives CDR1 SQVTM, CDR2 ANQGSEA. The CDR3 consists of 10 residues. The germline V and J ends were trimmed by 4 bases and 6 bases, with 6 bases remaining between them. The CDR3 reads CSVVGDGYTF. The CDR3, as DNA: TGCAGCGTTGTCGGAGATGGCTACACCTTC. Full variable domain (remainder filled in from reference TRBV29-1 and TRBJ1-2): SAVISQKPSRDICQRGTSLTIQCQVDSQVTMMFWYRQQPGQSLTLIATANQGSEATYESGFVIDKFPISRPNLTFSTLTVSNMSPEDSSIYLCSVVGDGYTFGSGTRLTVV.